One sample yielded the 18 T cell receptor beta chains listed below, sequenced in a study of blood T cell repertoires in COVID-19. Here immunoSEQ multiplex PCR was the method, and the copy in TCRdb shows in-frame clones only, minus some. Among 90,000 to 120,000 clones, 90% to 95% were seen once, and the ten largest hold under 1.5%. Specimen: peripheral blood. The receptors were sampled from a woman in her twenties or thirties with acute or convalescent COVID-19.

The chain recombines TRBV10-2 with TRBJ1-1; D unclear. Germline assignment: CDR1 WSHSY and CDR2 SAAADI. The CDR3 is 11 amino acids. V shed 7 bases and J shed 4 bases, with 7 bases lying between them. For the CDR3, the DNA is TGCGCCAGCATGAGCGGCACTGAAGCTTTCTTT. This sequence encodes CASMSGTEAFF.

This sequence joins TRBV4-3 and TRBJ1-4; a possible D gene is TRBD1 (5 bases). Germline CDR1 reads LGHNA; CDR2 reads YSLEER. The CDR3 contains 15 residues. V dropped 0 bases and J dropped 8 bases, with 13 bases sitting between them. CDR3 region: CASSQDMGRVEKLFF. As DNA, the CDR3 is TGCGCCAGCAGCCAAGATATGGGCAGGGTGGAAAAACTGTTTTTT.

The rearrangement uses TRBV7-2 and TRBJ1-1, with 8 positions matching TRBD1. Germline lookup yields CDR1 SGHTA and CDR2 FQGNSA. Trimming took 1 base from V and 4 from J; bases not matched to a gene: 5. CDR3 length: 15 residues. The CDR3 bases are TGTGCCAGCAGCTTAGTGGCAGGGGGCTCCACTGAAGCTTTCTTT. Its protein is CASSLVAGGSTEAFF. The complete variable domain, with remaining parts taken from reference TRBV7-2 and TRBJ1-1, reads GAGVSQSPSNKVTEKGKDVELRCDPISGHTALYWYRQSLGQGLEFLIYFQGNSAPDKSGLPSDRFSAERTGGSVSTLTIQRTQQEDSAVYLCASSLVAGGSTEAFFGQGTRLTVV.

The chain uses TRBV19 and TRBJ2-5; the D gene is possibly TRBD2 (7 bases). V was trimmed by 7 bases and J by 13 bases, leaving 16 bases between them. CDR3 size: 11 residues. Germline lookup yields CDR1 LNHDA and CDR2 SQIVND (reference sequence). The chain's CDR3 is CASTLGGRSYF. The DNA for the CDR3 is TGTGCCAGTACCCTCGGGGGGCGCTCGTACTTC.

The V gene is TRBV7-6, the J gene TRBJ2-3; 9 bases align to TRBD2. The J segment lost 5 bases and the V segment lost 2 bases, leaving 11 bases of the junction unmatched. CDR3 length: 17 amino acids. Germline lookup yields CDR1 SGHVS and CDR2 FNYEAQ. The CDR3 loop reads CASSLMASGVKVDTQYF. CDR3 DNA: TGTGCCAGCAGCTTAATGGCTAGCGGGGTGAAGGTAGATACGCAGTATTTT.

V usage is TRBV19 and J usage is TRBJ1-5; 7 bases map to TRBD1. J was trimmed by 4 bases and V by 2 bases; bases with no gene match: 5. The CDR3 runs 15 residues. Germline assignment: CDR1 LNHDA and CDR2 SQIVND (reference sequence). This chain's CDR3 is CASSISGTVNQPQHF. The CDR3 bases are TGTGCCAGTAGTATATCCGGGACAGTTAATCAGCCCCAGCATTTT.

The V call is TRBV11-1, the J call TRBJ2-1; 10 bases align to TRBD2. J was trimmed by 5 bases and V by 5 bases; bases with no gene match: 6. This CDR3 has 15 residues. Germline lookup yields CDR1 SGHAT and CDR2 FQDESV (reference sequence). This CDR3 reads CASSPHGLADNEQFF. DNA for the CDR3: TGTGCCAGCAGCCCACACGGACTAGCGGACAATGAGCAGTTCTTC.

This sequence joins TRBV27 and TRBJ1-5, with a weak D call TRBD1 (6 bases). The V gene lost 4 bases and the J gene lost 1 base, with 8 bases spanning the gap. The germline V gene has CDR1 MNHEY and CDR2 SMNVEV (reference sequence). The CDR3 has 14 residues. CDR3 loop: CASSYRESNQPQHF. The CDR3 nucleotides are TGTGCCAGCAGTTACAGGGAGAGCAATCAGCCCCAGCATTTT.

The genes are TRBV6-5 and TRBJ1-3; 7 positions match TRBD1. Germline V gene sequence: CDR1 MNHEY, CDR2 SVGAGI. There are 14 residues in the CDR3. The ends lost 6 bases at V and 4 bases at J; junction bases unmatched: 6. Here the CDR3 reads CASRADRVGNTIYF. CDR3 coding DNA: TGTGCCAGCAGGGCAGACAGGGTGGGAAACACCATATATTTT.

The table lists this clone with a count of one. This chain links TRBV30 with TRBJ1-3, with D unclear. Per the germline V gene, CDR1 is GTSNPN and CDR2 is SVGIG (reference sequence). The CDR3 has 12 amino acids. V dropped 4 bases and J dropped 3 bases, with 7 bases sitting between them. CDR3 residues: CAWNGGGNTIYF. As DNA, the CDR3 is TGTGCCTGGAATGGCGGTGGAAACACCATATATTTT.

The chain has TRBV14 and TRBJ2-5, with D perhaps TRBD2 (5 bases). The CDR3 covers 16 residues. The ends were cut back, 1 base at V and 4 bases at J, with 16 bases in the middle. Germline CDR1 SGHDN, CDR2 FVKESK. CDR3 nucleotide sequence: TGTGCCAGCAGCCAAGTTGGCGGAGGTGGCGGAGAGACCCAGTACTTC. Translated: CASSQVGGGGGETQYF. Together with reference TRBV14 and TRBJ2-5, the CDR3 gives the full variable domain: EAGVTQFPSHSVIEKGQTVTLRCDPISGHDNLYWYRRVMGKEIKFLLHFVKESKQDESGMPNNRFLAERTGGTYSTLKVQPAELEDSGVYFCASSQVGGGGGETQYFGPGTRLLVL.

The rearrangement uses TRBV15 and TRBJ1-6; 7 nucleotides match TRBD1. The CDR3 covers 14 residues. Unmatched junction bases numbered 5, after V lost 5 bases and J lost 7 bases. Germline V lookup: CDR1 LNHNV, CDR2 YYDKDF (reference sequence). In DNA form, the CDR3 reads TGTGCCACCAGCTTCTTAGGGGGCAATTCACCCCTCCACTTT. This sequence encodes CATSFLGGNSPLHF.

This chain joins TRBV3-1 (or the pseudogene TRBV3-2) and TRBJ2-2, with D maybe TRBD2 (5 bases). The CDR3 loop spans 14 amino acids. Germline V gene sequence: CDR1 LGHDT, CDR2 YNNKEL (reference sequence). Trimming left V 2 bases short and J 9 bases short, with 13 bases between. For the CDR3, the DNA is TGTGCCAGCAGCCAACGGGCTAGCCATCGGGAGCTGTTTTTT. Protein sequence: CASSQRASHRELFF.

The CDR3 DNA reads TGTGCCAGTAGTGTCGGACAGGGGTTGAATTCACCCCTCCACTTT. Protein product: CASSVGQGLNSPLHF. The chain uses TRBV19 and TRBJ1-6; 9 nucleotides match TRBD1. Germline loops: CDR1 LNHDA, CDR2 SQIVND (reference sequence). The V gene end was trimmed by 5 bases and the J gene end by 7 bases; junction bases not matched to a gene: 6. CDR3 length equals 15 residues.

Details on this clone: Other DNA sequences from this sample encode an identical CDR3 as well. The V call is TRBV29-1, the J call TRBJ1-1; possible D gene TRBD1, 5 bases. The CDR3 runs 14 residues. CDR1 is SQVTM, CDR2 ANQGSEA, per germline. Trimming pared 4 bases from V and 3 bases from J, leaving 15 bases between. The CDR3 DNA is TGCAGCGTTGGGCAGGGAAAGGGTGACACTGAAGCTTTCTTT. This translates into CSVGQGKGDTEAFF.

This chain connects TRBV19 to TRBJ2-4, with TRBD2 matching 9 bases. The junction had 4 bases not matched to a gene; V was cut back by 3 bases and J by 7 bases. The CDR3 runs to 14 residues. Germline V lookup: CDR1 LNHDA, CDR2 SQIVND (reference sequence). In DNA form, the CDR3 reads TGTGCCAGTAGTATGCGGGGGGGCAGGAACATTCAGTACTTC. This translates into CASSMRGGRNIQYF.

The chain uses TRBV27 and TRBJ1-4; tentatively, D is TRBD1 (5 bases). Trimming left V 4 bases short and J 7 bases short, with 16 bases between. Germline V gene sequence: CDR1 MNHEY, CDR2 SMNVEV (reference sequence). The CDR3 spans 15 residues. CDR3 in DNA: TGTGCCAGCAGTTCCGACAGCGTTCACCCTGAAAAACTGTTTTTT. Translation gives CASSSDSVHPEKLFF.

The chain has TRBV19 and TRBJ1-6; the match to TRBD1 covers 7 bases. This CDR3 is built from 15 residues. Trimming at V came to 6 bases and at J to 8 bases, leaving 10 bases not matched to a gene. Germline V gene sequence: CDR1 LNHDA, CDR2 SQIVND (reference sequence). CDR3 in DNA: TGTGCCAGTAGACCCACAGGGGATCCTTATTCACCCCTCCACTTT. This gives the protein CASRPTGDPYSPLHF.